These 26 T cell receptor beta chains were all obtained from the same sample, sequenced in a study of OX40 agonist ivuxolimab in advanced cancers. Measured with immunoSEQ multiplex PCR; TCRdb has only the in-frame clones, and not every one. The sample shows roughly 48,000 clones, around 88% of them seen only once. The input for sequencing was CD4+ or CD8+ T cells sorted from blood, taken in a trial of the OX40 agonist ivuxolimab. Receptors originate from an adult with an advanced solid tumor such as melanoma, head and neck, liver or kidney cancer.

V is TRBV19 and J is TRBJ1-1; D gene uncertain. Germline lookup yields CDR1 LNHDA and CDR2 SQIVND (reference sequence). The CDR3 is made up of 12 amino acids. V gave up 10 bases and J gave up 5 bases, with 14 bases separating them. CDR3 DNA: TGTGCCACTGGTAAGGTGGGGACTGAAGCTTTCTTT. It is translated as CATGKVGTEAFF.

This sequence joins TRBV29-1 and TRBJ2-7; either TRBD1 or TRBD2 may fit D (6 bases each). Per germline, CDR1 SQVTM and CDR2 ANQGSEA. The CDR3 has 11 amino acids. The V gene lost 7 bases and the J gene lost 6 bases, with 13 bases spanning the gap. The CDR3 coding sequence is TGCAGCGGGCGTGAGGGGGGCGAGCAGTACTTC. Translating gives CSGREGGEQYF.

The rearrangement joins TRBV4-1 to TRBJ2-7; D not certain. Germline V gene data show CDR1 as MGHRA and CDR2 as YSYEKL. Trimming shortened V by 0 bases and J by 3 bases, and 18 bases separated the two germline ends. The CDR3 is 17 amino acids. As DNA, the CDR3 is TGCGCCAGCAGCCAAGAAGCTACGACCACGGCGGTCTACGAGCAGTACTTC. Translated: CASSQEATTTAVYEQYF.

This rearrangement joins TRBV9 to TRBJ1-1; D is perhaps TRBD1 (6 bases). CDR1 SGDLS and CDR2 YYNGEE come from the germline V gene. Trimming removed 3 bases from V and 4 bases from J, with 16 bases in between. This CDR3 has 15 residues. CDR3 protein: CASSARRQAGTEAFF. The DNA for the CDR3 is TGTGCCAGCAGCGCAAGACGACAGGCGGGCACTGAAGCTTTCTTT.

The V gene is TRBV7-5, the J gene TRBJ2-7; the D call TRBD1 from the table was never checked on the DNA. TRBV7-5 is marked as a pseudogene. The CDR3 runs to 14 residues. CDR3 in DNA: TGTGCCAGCAGCCTTACAGGGGACAGCTACGAGCAGTACTTC. It specifies CASSLTGDSYEQYF.

The rearrangement joins TRBV19 to TRBJ1-2; possible D gene TRBD1, 6 bases. Germline assignment: CDR1 LNHDA and CDR2 SQIVND (reference sequence). This CDR3 region has 14 residues. Deletions cut 4 bases from V and 6 bases from J, with 15 bases between. The chain's CDR3 is CASSTDGQPNGYTF. CDR3 DNA sequence: TGTGCCAGTAGTACGGACGGACAGCCGAATGGCTACACCTTC.

The chain uses TRBV5-5 and TRBJ2-5, with D possibly TRBD2 on 5 matching bases. The V gene lost 4 bases and the J gene lost 4 bases, with 17 bases spanning the gap. Germline V lookup: CDR1 SGHKS, CDR2 YYEKEE (reference sequence). The CDR3 is 15 amino acids. The CDR3 nucleotides are TGTGCCAGCAGCCCCCGCCCGGGGAGTCGAGAGACCCAGTACTTC. Encoded protein: CASSPRPGSRETQYF.

This clone came up once. V and J are TRBV19 and TRBJ2-2, with 9 bases that match TRBD1. The CDR3 sequence is 16 residues long. The trim removed 1 base at V and 6 bases at J, leaving 6 bases unmatched. The germline gives CDR1 LNHDA, CDR2 SQIVND (reference sequence). The CDR3 reads CASSIGTGVLSGELFF. In DNA, the CDR3 is TGTGCCAGTAGTATAGGGACAGGGGTACTCTCCGGGGAGCTGTTTTTT.

The chain is built from TRBV4-1 and TRBJ2-2, with D hard to call. Looked up from germline, CDR1 is MGHRA and CDR2 is YSYEKL. V was clipped by 4 bases and J by 4 bases, with 10 bases between them. The CDR3 extends over 14 amino acids. The CDR3 DNA reads as TGCGCCAGCAGCCGATCATGGGGCACCGGGGAGCTGTTTTTT. Residues: CASSRSWGTGELFF.

This chain joins TRBV5-1 and TRBJ2-2; 13 bases line up with TRBD2. Trimming cost V 5 bases and J 6 bases; bases outside gene matches: 1. The CDR3 extends over 14 amino acids. Germline-derived CDR1 and CDR2 are SGHRS and YFSETQ. The chain's CDR3 is CASRTSGRPGELFF. For the CDR3, the DNA is TGCGCCAGCAGGACTAGCGGGAGGCCCGGGGAGCTGTTTTTT.

The chain joins TRBV5-1 to TRBJ2-7, with 9 positions matching TRBD1. The germline gives CDR1 SGHRS, CDR2 YFSETQ. V lost 4 bases and J lost 9; bases outside the gene matches: 5. The CDR3 spans 12 residues. The chain's CDR3 is CASSGDREGQYF. CDR3 in DNA: TGCGCCAGCAGCGGGGACAGGGAAGGGCAGTACTTC. The whole variable domain, remainder taken from reference TRBV5-1 and TRBJ2-7, is KAGVTQTPRYLIKTRGQQVTLSCSPISGHRSVSWYQQTPGQGLQFLFEYFSETQRNKGNFPGRFSGRQFSNSRSEMNVSTLELGDSALYLCASSGDREGQYFGPGTRLTVT.

V usage is TRBV5-1 and J usage is TRBJ2-2, with D hard to call. CDR3 length: 17 amino acids. Germline loops: CDR1 SGHRS, CDR2 YFSETQ. Trimming left V 5 bases short and J 3 bases short, with 20 bases between. As DNA, the CDR3 is TGCGCCAGCAGACCCCCCGTTATGGGGTACGACACCGGGGAGCTGTTTTTT. This codes for CASRPPVMGYDTGELFF.

With respect to this clone: One end of the junction fails to match germline, which may point to a read error. The rearrangement joins TRBV7-7 to TRBJ2-5; D is possibly TRBD1 (6 bases). CDR1 is SSHAT, CDR2 FNYEAQ, per germline (reference sequence). This CDR3 has 17 residues. Here the CDR3 reads CASSLPPVQGREETQYF. For the CDR3, the DNA is TGTGCTAGCAGCTTACCCCCGGTACAGGGTCGAGAAGAGACCCAGTACTTC. Using reference TRBV7-7 and TRBJ2-5 for the parts outside the CDR3, the full variable domain is GAGVSQSPRYKVTKRGQDVTLRCDPISSHATLYWYQQALGQGPEFLTYFNYEAQPDKSGLPSDRFSAERPEGSISTLTIQRTEQRDSAMYRCASSLPPVQGREETQYFGPGTRLLVL.

This chain joins TRBV6-6 and TRBJ2-3; D gene ambiguous. The germline V gene has CDR1 MNHNY and CDR2 SVGAGI (reference sequence). Trimming removed 4 bases at V and 6 bases at J, with 20 bases between. The CDR3 sequence is 16 residues long. CDR3: CASSSPTDIVTDTQYF. In DNA, the CDR3 is TGTGCCAGCAGTTCCCCCACAGATATTGTGACTGATACGCAGTATTTT.

This clone has a single count. CDR3 nucleotide sequence: TGTGCCAGCAGCTTGGATGGACAGTCGGGCGAGCAGTACTTC. It specifies CASSLDGQSGEQYF. This chain connects TRBV5-6 to TRBJ2-7; D might be TRBD1 (6 bases). The CDR3 sequence is 14 residues long. The V gene's germline CDR1 is SGHDT and CDR2 YYEEEE. The V end was cut by 0 bases, the J end by 6 bases, with 13 bases between.

This sequence joins TRBV27 and TRBJ1-1, with D possibly matching TRBD1 (5 bases). Per the germline V gene, CDR1 is MNHEY and CDR2 is SMNVEV (reference sequence). Trimming cost V 5 bases and J 4 bases, with 11 bases left between them. The CDR3 is made up of 13 amino acids. This CDR3 reads CASSPSGGTEAFF. CDR3 bases: TGTGCCAGCAGTCCATCCGGGGGCACTGAAGCTTTCTTT.

This sequence joins TRBV6-5 and TRBJ2-7; D remains ambiguous. The DNA end favors TRBJ2-1, so the J call may be wrong. CDR1 MNHEY and CDR2 SVGAGI come from the germline V gene. The length of the CDR3 is 13 residues. DNA for the CDR3: TGTGCCAGCAGCCCCTACTCCTACAATGAGCAGTTCTTC. It translates to CASSPYSYNEQFF.

The V call is TRBV29-1, the J call TRBJ1-4; tentatively, D is TRBD1 (6 bases). V was trimmed by 0 bases and J by 8 bases, leaving 19 bases between them. Germline assignment: CDR1 SQVTM and CDR2 ANQGSEA. The CDR3 totals 16 residues. The CDR3 DNA reads TGCAGCGTTGAAGATCCGCGGGGGGCTAATAACGAAAAACTGTTTTTT. It encodes CSVEDPRGANNEKLFF.

The CDR3: CASSYQPVNEQFF. The CDR3 nucleotides read TGTGCCAGCAGTTACCAACCTGTCAATGAGCAGTTCTTC. The V call is TRBV6-5, the J call TRBJ2-1; D ambiguous. The germline V gene has CDR1 MNHEY and CDR2 SVGAGI. V lost 2 bases, J lost 6 bases, and 8 bases lay in between. The CDR3 runs 13 residues.

This chain links TRBV6-1 with TRBJ1-5, with D perhaps matching TRBD1 (5 bases). V dropped 3 bases and J dropped 5 bases, with 14 bases sitting between them. The CDR3 length is 15 residues. The germline CDR1 and CDR2 sequences are MNHNS and SASEGT. The CDR3 protein is CASSEWQGGDQPQHF. CDR3 nucleotides: TGTGCCAGCAGTGAGTGGCAGGGAGGCGATCAGCCCCAGCATTTT.

V is TRBV27 and J is TRBJ2-7; 7 positions match TRBD1. The CDR3 has 14 amino acids. The germline gives CDR1 MNHEY, CDR2 SMNVEV (reference sequence). After removal of 2 bases from V and 3 bases from J, the junction contained 4 bases not matched to a gene. CDR3 protein: CASSLRGRYYEQYF. The CDR3 nucleotides are TGTGCCAGCAGTTTAAGGGGGCGTTACTACGAGCAGTACTTC.

The chain has TRBV19 and TRBJ2-1; D call uncertain. The V and J ends lost 1 base and 7 bases respectively, with 11 bases between them. CDR1 LNHDA and CDR2 SQIVND come from the germline V gene (reference sequence). The CDR3 extends over 14 amino acids. CDR3 loop: CASSIVSHGNEQFF. The DNA of the CDR3 is TGTGCCAGTAGTATAGTTTCTCACGGGAATGAGCAGTTCTTC.

The chain employs TRBV9 and TRBJ2-5; 10 positions match TRBD1. CDR3 size: 18 residues. The germline V gene encodes CDR1 SGDLS and CDR2 YYNGEE. V dropped 3 bases and J dropped 1; count of bases not matched to a gene: 12. DNA of the CDR3: TGTGCCAGCAGCGCAGACAGGGGGCGCGGTAGTGGCCAAGAGACCCAGTACTTC. The encoded protein is CASSADRGRGSGQETQYF.

The V gene is TRBV9, the J gene TRBJ2-3; 8 positions agree with TRBD2. Germline CDR1 is SGDLS and CDR2 is YYNGEE. Trimming cost V 7 bases and J 2 bases; bases outside gene matches: 9. The CDR3 covers 15 residues. The DNA of the CDR3 is TGTGCCAGCTCCCGGGTAGCGGGGACCACAGATACGCAGTATTTT. Encoded protein: CASSRVAGTTDTQYF. The whole variable domain, remainder taken from reference TRBV9 and TRBJ2-3, is DSGVTQTPKHLITATGQRVTLRCSPRSGDLSVYWYQQSLDQGLQFLIQYYNGEERAKGNILERFSAQQFPDLHSELNLSSLELGDSALYFCASSRVAGTTDTQYFGPGTRLTVL.

J is TRBJ2-1 and V is TRBV2, with 7 bases fitting TRBD2. Germline assignment: CDR1 SNHLY and CDR2 FYNNEI. This CDR3 comprises 17 residues. After removal of 3 bases from V and 7 bases from J, the junction contained 15 bases not matched to a gene. This CDR3 reads CASSEGLAGFMVNEQFF. CDR3 in DNA: TGTGCCAGCAGTGAGGGGTTAGCGGGCTTTATGGTAAATGAGCAGTTCTTC.

The rearrangement uses TRBV19 and TRBJ2-7; 7 positions match TRBD2. V trimming: 5 bases; J trimming: 3 bases; junction bases outside the gene matches: 4. Looked up from germline, CDR1 is LNHDA and CDR2 is SQIVND (reference sequence). The CDR3 extends over 13 amino acids. DNA of the CDR3: TGTGCCAGTAGTCCCAGCGGGGTCTACGAGCAGTACTTC. Its protein is CASSPSGVYEQYF.